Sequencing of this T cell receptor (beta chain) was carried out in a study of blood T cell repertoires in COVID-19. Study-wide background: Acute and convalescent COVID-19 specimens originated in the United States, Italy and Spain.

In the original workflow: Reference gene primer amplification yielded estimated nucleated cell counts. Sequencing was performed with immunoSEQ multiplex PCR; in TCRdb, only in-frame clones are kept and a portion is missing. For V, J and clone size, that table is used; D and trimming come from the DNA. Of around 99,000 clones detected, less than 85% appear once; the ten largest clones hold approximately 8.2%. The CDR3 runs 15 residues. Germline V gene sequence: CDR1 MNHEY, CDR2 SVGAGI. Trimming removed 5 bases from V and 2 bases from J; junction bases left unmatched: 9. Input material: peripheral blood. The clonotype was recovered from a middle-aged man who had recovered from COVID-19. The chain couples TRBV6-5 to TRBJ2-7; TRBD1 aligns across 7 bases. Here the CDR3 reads CASSHRGTDPYEQYF. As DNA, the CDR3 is TGTGCCAGCAGTCACAGAGGGACAGATCCCTACGAGCAGTACTTC.